This T cell receptor (beta chain) was identified in a study of early T cells in non-severe SARS-CoV-2 infection. Study details: Bulk RNA taken from unsorted whole blood was sequenced, leaving chains unpaired. General observations from the study: Anti-spike CD8 responses were favored by VDJdb matching, which missed private and CD4 specificities.

Researchers attached unique molecular identifiers to individual cDNA molecules. TCRdb processed the 5' RACE reads anew with MiXCR; each CDR3 protein has one entry. The table has 84,000 or so distinct CDR3 sequences, roughly 12% seen once. V gave up 6 bases and J gave up 1 base, with 17 bases separating them. The CDR3 consists of 15 residues. Germline V gene data show CDR1 as SQVTM and CDR2 as ANQGSEA. A note on this clonotype: Antigen unknown.

The receptor's source is an adult who was a healthcare worker with PCR-confirmed SARS-CoV-2 infection or an uninfected control (not recorded which). The sequenced material came from whole blood. The chain has TRBV29-1 and TRBJ2-3; a possible D gene is TRBD1 (6 bases). This chain's CDR3 is CSVRTGNAGTDTQYF. CDR3 coding DNA: TGCAGCGTCCGTACAGGGAACGCTGGCACAGATACGCAGTATTTT.